This T cell receptor (beta chain) stems from a study of cytomegalovirus exposure and HLA in healthy donors. In the PCR, 60 Vbeta and 13 Jbeta primers were used. This table comes from immunoSEQ multiplex PCR, and its TCRdb copy is limited to in-frame clones, with some not included. The repertoire consists of approximately 70,000 clones, with around four fifths occurring once and the leading ten covering around 8.9%. Concerning this clone: The target antigen is unknown.

Broader study findings: Rarity held for most TCR sequences, but there were some public TCRs that occurred in many donors.

The CDR3 contains 15 residues. V lost 0 bases and J 5 bases, leaving 10 bases between the germline ends. Germline loops: CDR1 KGHSH, CDR2 LQKENI. The sequencing sample was made of PBMCs. The J gene is TRBJ1-4, the V gene TRBV18, with a tentative D call TRBD1 (5 bases). The receptor comes from a man aged 40-49 years in good health and CMV-seronegative. The CDR3 loop reads CASSPPGRGNEKLFF. The CDR3 nucleotides are TGTGCCAGCTCACCACCGGGAAGGGGCAATGAAAAACTGTTTTTT.